This TCR beta chain was profiled in a study of persistence of HIV-infected CD4 T cells. Study-level background: Median time on suppressive ART was about eight years. Whole-study findings and limits: Within sorted populations, more oligoclonal TCRs accompanied more oligoclonal proviruses. Antigen-responding cells were enriched for degenerate expanded CDR3beta sequences.

Sequencing used immunoSEQ version 4 in survey mode. Profiling relied on immunoSEQ multiplex PCR, and the TCRdb table lists in-frame clones only, not all of them. The sample lists roughly 13,000 clones, over 65% seen once, with 6.9% in the top ten. The CDR3 consists of 15 residues. V was clipped by 0 bases and J by 4 bases, with 10 bases between them. Germline V lookup: CDR1 MNHEY, CDR2 SVGAGI. To note about this clone: The target antigen is unknown.

Overlapping HIV-1 Gag 15-mer peptides at 0.95 to 1 ug per peptide per mL were used. CD4+ T cells upregulating both CD40 ligand and CD69 were sorted as responding cells. Donors had undetectable plasma HIV-1 RNA, under 50 copies/mL, for 4+ years. The source is an adult man with HIV who was CMV-seropositive. J is TRBJ1-3 and V is TRBV6-5; no reliable D call. The sequencing used CD4+ T cells sorted from PBMCs after approximately 18-hour stimulation, collected from a patient who received antiretroviral therapy. As DNA, the CDR3 is TGTGCCAGCAGTTACTCGGGCCCCCCGGGAAACACCATATATTTT. This sequence encodes CASSYSGPPGNTIYF.